The text below deals with one T cell receptor (beta chain). This CDR3 is also generated by other DNA sequences in the sample. Libraries were prepared by immunoSEQ multiplex PCR; TCRdb keeps only in-frame clonotypes and omits some of them. The sample carries about 2.4 million clones, approximately 93% recorded once. The data belong to a study of shared clonotypes between healthy human individuals. In germline, CDR1 is GTSNPN, CDR2 SVGIG (reference sequence). This CDR3 is 13 amino acids long. The germline V and J ends were trimmed by 0 bases and 3 bases, with 7 bases remaining between them. The origin of this receptor is a man aged 18 to 35 in good health. Some clones in this sample may be carry-over from other donors' samples. Material: naive CD4+ T cells from PBMCs. The subset: CD45RA+ positively selected. This chain joins TRBV30 and TRBJ2-3; D unresolved. The CDR3 sequence: CAWSVSGTDTQYF. In DNA form, the CDR3 reads TGTGCCTGGAGTGTATCTGGGACAGATACGCAGTATTTT.